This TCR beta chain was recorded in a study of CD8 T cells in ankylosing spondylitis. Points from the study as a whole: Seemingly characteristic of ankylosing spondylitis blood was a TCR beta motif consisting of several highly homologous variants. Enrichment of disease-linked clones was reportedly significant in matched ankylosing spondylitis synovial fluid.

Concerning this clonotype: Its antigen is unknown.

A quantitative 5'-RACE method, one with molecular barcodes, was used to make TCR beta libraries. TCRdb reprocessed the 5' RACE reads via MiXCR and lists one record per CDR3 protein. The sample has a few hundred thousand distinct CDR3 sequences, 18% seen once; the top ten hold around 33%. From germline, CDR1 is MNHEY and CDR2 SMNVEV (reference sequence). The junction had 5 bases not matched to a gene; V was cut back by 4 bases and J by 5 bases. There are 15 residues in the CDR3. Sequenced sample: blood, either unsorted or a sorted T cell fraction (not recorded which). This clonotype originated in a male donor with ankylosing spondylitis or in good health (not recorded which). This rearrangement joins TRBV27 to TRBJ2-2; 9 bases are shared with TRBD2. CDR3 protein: CASSSLAGRTGELFF. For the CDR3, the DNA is TGTGCCAGCAGTTCCCTAGCGGGAAGAACCGGGGAGCTGTTTTTT.